The 10 T cell receptor beta chains listed next were all sequenced from one sample in a study of cytomegalovirus exposure and HLA in healthy donors. Use of 60 Vbeta and 13 Jbeta primers characterized the PCR. Produced via immunoSEQ multiplex PCR; TCRdb's table is partial and in-frame only. There are 130,000 or so clones in the sample, with around 1.5% held by the top ten. The sample consisted of PBMCs. Source of these receptors: a woman in her forties in good health and CMV-seronegative.

The genes are TRBV27 and TRBJ2-5; the match to TRBD1 covers 7 bases. Trimming at V came to 5 bases and at J to 5 bases, leaving 5 bases not matched to a gene. The CDR3 is made up of 13 amino acids. Per the germline V gene, CDR1 is MNHEY and CDR2 is SMNVEV (reference sequence). The CDR3 DNA reads as TGTGCCAGCAGTCAGGGGGTGCGGGAGACCCAGTACTTC. It yields the protein CASSQGVRETQYF.

V is TRBV7-3 and J is TRBJ2-1; TRBD2 aligns across 9 bases. The CDR3 spans 18 residues. Germline values: CDR1 SGHTA, CDR2 FQGTGA. The V and J ends lost 1 base and 0 bases, in that order; junction bases with no gene match: 7. The CDR3 DNA reads TGTGCCAGCAGCTTAATCGGGGCGGGGGGGCCCTCCTACAATGAGCAGTTCTTC. This sequence encodes CASSLIGAGGPSYNEQFF. Drawing the rest from reference TRBV7-3 and TRBJ2-1, the complete variable domain is GAGVSQTPSNKVTEKGKYVELRCDPISGHTALYWYRQSLGQGPEFLIYFQGTGAADDSGLPNDRFFAVRPEGSVSTLKIQRTERGDSAVYLCASSLIGAGGPSYNEQFFGPGTRLTVL.

V is TRBV6-1 and J is TRBJ1-4, with D hard to call. The germline CDR1 and CDR2 sequences are MNHNS and SASEGT. This CDR3 spans 10 amino acids. Trimming shortened V by 9 bases and J by 4 bases, and 3 bases separated the two germline ends. Here the CDR3 reads CASLNEKLFF. The CDR3 coding sequence is TGTGCCAGTCTTAATGAAAAACTGTTTTTT.

The V call is TRBV6-5, the J call TRBJ1-6; no clear D. The germline V gene has CDR1 MNHEY and CDR2 SVGAGI. The CDR3 runs to 16 residues. Trimming stripped 2 bases from V and 4 bases from J, with 12 bases between. The CDR3 region is CASSYEARSYNSPLHF. The CDR3 nucleotides are TGTGCCAGCAGTTACGAGGCTCGGTCTTATAATTCACCCCTCCACTTT.

The chain has TRBV5-4 and TRBJ1-1, with a weak D call TRBD1 (5 bases). V gave up 2 bases and J gave up 1 base, with 15 bases separating them. Germline CDR1 SGHNT, CDR2 YYREEE (reference sequence). The CDR3 has 16 amino acids. The CDR3 DNA follows: TGTGCCAGCAGCTTCGGACACGCCTACAAGAACACTGAAGCTTTCTTT. This sequence encodes CASSFGHAYKNTEAFF.

The rearrangement uses TRBV11-2 and TRBJ2-7; tentatively, D is TRBD2 (6 bases). Germline V gene lookup returns CDR1 SGHAT and CDR2 FQNNGV. This CDR3 comprises 15 residues. With 1 base removed from V and 1 base from J, the gap between germline ends came to 11 bases. CDR3 DNA sequence: TGTGCCAGCAGCTTAGGTGGGACTGTGTCCTACGAGCAGTACTTC. Its protein is CASSLGGTVSYEQYF.

The V call is TRBV5-4, the J call TRBJ2-3; 13 bases fit TRBD2. This CDR3 has 16 residues. V shed 3 bases and J 4 bases; nucleotides not matched to a gene: 5. CDR1 SGHNT and CDR2 YYREEE come from the germline V gene (reference sequence). CDR3 sequence: CASSSRLAGGSDTQYF. As DNA, the CDR3 is TGTGCCAGCAGCTCCAGACTAGCGGGGGGTTCAGATACGCAGTATTTT.

This chain joins TRBV7-3 and TRBJ1-1, with D unresolved. CDR3 length: 14 amino acids. Germline values: CDR1 SGHTA, CDR2 FQGTGA. The germline V and J ends were trimmed by 1 base and 2 bases, with 8 bases remaining between them. CDR3 in amino acids: CASSLMAPNTEAFF. The DNA for the CDR3 is TGTGCCAGCAGCTTAATGGCCCCTAACACTGAAGCTTTCTTT.

The CDR3 coding sequence is TGTGCCAGCAGTCGGGACACCATTAGCAATCAGCCCCAGCATTTT. Its protein product is CASSRDTISNQPQHF. The V gene is TRBV27, the J gene TRBJ1-5, with D tentatively TRBD1 (6 bases). The germline CDR1 and CDR2 sequences are MNHEY and SMNVEV (reference sequence). CDR3 length equals 15 residues. V was trimmed by 5 bases and J by 0 bases, leaving 11 bases between them.

The J gene is TRBJ2-2, the V gene TRBV2; D unresolved. The CDR3 contains 13 residues. V gave up 7 bases and J gave up 3 bases, with 9 bases separating them. Per the germline V gene, CDR1 is SNHLY and CDR2 is FYNNEI. This CDR3 reads CASNNRDTGELFF. The CDR3 bases are TGTGCCAGCAACAACCGGGACACCGGGGAGCTGTTTTTT. The full variable domain, completed using reference TRBV2 and TRBJ2-2, is EPEVTQTPSHQVTQMGQEVILRCVPISNHLYFYWYRQILGQKVEFLVSFYNNEISEKSEIFDDQFSVERPDGSNFTLKIRSTKLEDSAMYFCASNNRDTGELFFGEGSRLTVL.